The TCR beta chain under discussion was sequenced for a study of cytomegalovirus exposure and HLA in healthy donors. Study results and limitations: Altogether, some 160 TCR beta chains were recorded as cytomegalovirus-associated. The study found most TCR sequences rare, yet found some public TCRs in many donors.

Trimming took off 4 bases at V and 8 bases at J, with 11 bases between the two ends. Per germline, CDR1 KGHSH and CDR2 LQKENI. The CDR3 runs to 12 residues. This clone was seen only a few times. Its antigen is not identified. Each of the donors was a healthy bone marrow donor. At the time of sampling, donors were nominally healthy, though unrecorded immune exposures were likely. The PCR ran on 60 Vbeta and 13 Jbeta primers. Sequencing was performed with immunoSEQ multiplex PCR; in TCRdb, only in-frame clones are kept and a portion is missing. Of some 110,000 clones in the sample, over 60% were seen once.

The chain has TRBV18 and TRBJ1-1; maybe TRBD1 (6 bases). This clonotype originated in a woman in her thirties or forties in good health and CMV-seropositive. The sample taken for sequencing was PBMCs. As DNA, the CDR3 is TGTGCCAGCTCACTACTAGACAGGGAAGCTTTCTTT. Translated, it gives CASSLLDREAFF.